Below, 24 T cell receptor beta chains from the same sample are listed, as sequenced in a study of blood T cell repertoires in COVID-19. Only in-frame clones appear in the TCRdb table, and some are missing; sequencing was by immunoSEQ multiplex PCR. The data show 150,000 to 200,000 clones, over 80% seen once. Material for sequencing was PBMCs or T cells enriched from blood (not recorded which). The source of these receptors is a man aged 70 or older who had been exposed to COVID-19.

There are a few counts of this clone. V and J are TRBV7-8 and TRBJ1-5, with 12 nucleotides matching TRBD1. This CDR3 is built from 15 residues. Trimming at V came to 5 bases and at J to 4 bases, leaving 3 bases not matched to a gene. Germline V gene lookup returns CDR1 SGHVS and CDR2 FQNEAQ. The DNA for the CDR3 is TGTGCCAGCAGCAGGGACAGGGGGCAAAATCAGCCCCAGCATTTT. As protein: CASSRDRGQNQPQHF.

This clone was counted ten times or more. The chain joins TRBV30 to TRBJ1-1, with D perhaps matching TRBD1 (5 bases). Germline CDR1 GTSNPN, CDR2 SVGIG (reference sequence). The CDR3 covers 11 residues. V was cut by 2 bases and J by 7 bases, with 8 bases left in between. The CDR3 DNA follows: TGTGCCTGGAGTCAGGGTGGTGAAGCTTTCTTT. Amino acid sequence: CAWSQGGEAFF.

The gene calls are TRBV7-9 and TRBJ1-2; 7 nucleotides match TRBD1. V lost 5 bases and J lost 2; bases outside the gene matches: 14. The CDR3 totals 17 residues. The V gene's germline CDR1 is SEHNR and CDR2 FQNEAQ (reference sequence). The CDR3 DNA reads as TGTGCCAGCAGCGTAGGGGGCGTACAGAAAGTCAACTATGGCTACACCTTC. Translating gives CASSVGGVQKVNYGYTF.

J is TRBJ1-2 and V is TRBV18; TRBD1 is a possible D gene (5 bases). Per germline, CDR1 KGHSH and CDR2 LQKENI. V lost 0 bases, J lost 4 bases, and 15 bases lay in between. The CDR3 is 16 residues long. The CDR3 nucleotides read TGTGCCAGCTCACCACCCGCGGGGGGGGATGGCTATGGCTACACCTTC. It yields the protein CASSPPAGGDGYGYTF.

This chain links TRBV28 with TRBJ2-4, with TRBD1 matching over 8 bases. This CDR3 has 13 residues. After removal of 7 bases from V and 7 bases from J, the junction contained 6 bases not matched to a gene. Germline-derived CDR1 and CDR2 are MDHEN and SYDVKM. The CDR3 coding sequence is TGTGCCAGCATCCCAGGGGACAGGAACATTCAGTACTTC. It codes for CASIPGDRNIQYF.

The CDR3 DNA reads TGTGCCAGCAGCCCGTATACAGTGAACACTGAAGCTTTCTTT. Its protein is CASSPYTVNTEAFF. The gene calls are TRBV3-1 (or the pseudogene TRBV3-2) and TRBJ1-1; no reliable D call. Germline CDR1 LGHDT, CDR2 YNNKEL (reference sequence). The CDR3 runs 14 residues. Trimming left V 4 bases short and J 0 bases short, with 9 bases between.

The J gene is TRBJ1-2, the V gene TRBV2, with D uncertain. The CDR3 runs to 14 residues. Germline V gene data show CDR1 as SNHLY and CDR2 as FYNNEI. V lost 6 bases to trimming and J lost 2 bases, with 13 bases between them. CDR3 sequence (DNA): TGTGCCAGCAGGGGCGCCAGGATAAACTATGGCTACACCTTC. It translates to CASRGARINYGYTF.

The CDR3 nucleotides are TGTGCCAGCCCTGACAGCTCTAACTATGGCTACACCTTC. This sequence encodes CASPDSSNYGYTF. The V gene is TRBV6-6, the J gene TRBJ1-2; D perhaps matches TRBD1 (5 bases). Germline V gives CDR1 MNHNY, CDR2 SVGAGI (reference sequence). The CDR3 has 13 residues. Between the trimmed V and J ends, which lost 8 bases and 0 bases, there was a span of 10 bases.

V is TRBV7-9 and J is TRBJ1-3; D is unclear. Germline loops: CDR1 SEHNR, CDR2 FQNEAQ (reference sequence). V was trimmed by 1 base and J by 4 bases, leaving 8 bases between them. There are 14 residues in the CDR3. The CDR3 is CASSLGGRGNTIYF. CDR3 DNA: TGTGCCAGCAGCTTAGGAGGGAGAGGAAACACCATATATTTT.

V is TRBV6-5 and J is TRBJ1-3; 8 bases line up with TRBD1. The V gene's germline CDR1 is MNHEY and CDR2 SVGAGI. CDR3 length equals 15 residues. The V segment lost 2 bases and the J segment 6 bases; nucleotides outside the gene matches: 6. CDR3 nucleotide sequence: TGTGCCAGCAGTTACGGACAGGGCCTCTTAAACACCATATATTTT. Translated: CASSYGQGLLNTIYF.

The sample holds one count of this clone. The genes are TRBV7-9 and TRBJ1-1; D remains unclear. Trimming took off 5 bases at V and 3 bases at J, with 10 bases between the two ends. In germline, CDR1 is SEHNR, CDR2 FQNEAQ (reference sequence). There are 13 residues in the CDR3. DNA for the CDR3: TGTGCCAGCAGCCCTGAGTCCTACACTGAAGCTTTCTTT. This translates into CASSPESYTEAFF.

This chain joins TRBV3-1 (or the pseudogene TRBV3-2) and TRBJ2-1, with 8 bases identical to TRBD2. The length of the CDR3 is 15 residues. V shed 6 bases and J 6 bases; nucleotides not matched to a gene: 10. Germline V gene data show CDR1 as LGHDT and CDR2 as YNNKEL (reference sequence). The CDR3 spells CASSLTGTRGNEQFF. The CDR3 DNA reads as TGTGCCAGCAGTCTAACCGGGACTAGGGGCAATGAGCAGTTCTTC.

The rearrangement joins TRBV3-1 (or the pseudogene TRBV3-2) to TRBJ1-1; TRBD1 agrees at 9 bases. This CDR3 is built from 14 residues. Losses at the gene ends were 4 bases for V and 4 bases for J; bases not matched to a gene: 4. The germline V gene encodes CDR1 LGHDT and CDR2 YNNKEL (reference sequence). CDR3: CASSLTGGVTEAFF. The DNA for the CDR3 is TGTGCCAGCAGCCTGACAGGGGGTGTCACTGAAGCTTTCTTT.

The V call is TRBV27, the J call TRBJ2-7, with 9 positions matching TRBD1. Germline V CDR1 and CDR2: MNHEY, SMNVEV (reference sequence). There are 13 residues in the CDR3. After removal of 6 bases from V and 2 bases from J, the junction contained 2 bases not matched to a gene. DNA for the CDR3: TGTGCCAGCAGGAGGGACAGGGCCTACGAGCAGTACTTC. As protein: CASRRDRAYEQYF.

This chain joins TRBV6-2 or TRBV6-3 and TRBJ2-1; D is unresolved. The CDR3 runs 12 residues. The V end lost 0 bases, the J end lost 9 bases, and 6 bases lay between the germline ends. Germline V gene sequence: CDR1 MNHEY, CDR2 SVGEGT. The CDR3 region is CASSYSWSEQFF. CDR3 sequence (DNA): TGTGCCAGCAGTTACTCGTGGAGTGAGCAGTTCTTC.

The chain is built from TRBV18 and TRBJ1-4; the match to TRBD1 covers 8 bases. V was clipped by 5 bases and J by 0 bases; unmatched bases: 8. The CDR3 is 17 residues long. The germline V gene encodes CDR1 KGHSH and CDR2 LQKENI. CDR3 coding DNA: TGTGCCAGCTCAGCGCTACAGGGGGAGGCAACTAATGAAAAACTGTTTTTT. Its translation is CASSALQGEATNEKLFF.

The chain has TRBV19 and TRBJ1-2, with D possibly matching TRBD1 (6 bases). Germline CDR1 and CDR2: LNHDA and SQIVND (reference sequence). The V gene lost 6 bases and the J gene lost 7 bases, with 12 bases spanning the gap. The CDR3 sequence is 12 residues long. The CDR3 DNA reads TGTGCCAGTAGCGGGGGGCGCGGTGGCTACACCTTC. It encodes CASSGGRGGYTF.

The genes are TRBV10-3 and TRBJ1-2; 9 nucleotides match TRBD1. The CDR3 is 15 amino acids. Germline values: CDR1 ENHRY, CDR2 SYGVKD. V gave up 0 bases and J gave up 7 bases; unmatched junction bases: 6. The CDR3 DNA is TGTGCCATCAGTGAGTCTGACAGGGGGATCGGTGGCTACACCTTC. Translating gives CAISESDRGIGGYTF.

The chain couples TRBV28 to TRBJ1-4; 11 nucleotides match TRBD1. V lost 5 bases, J lost 7 bases, and 12 bases stayed unmatched. This CDR3 contains 17 residues. Germline assignment: CDR1 MDHEN and CDR2 SYDVKM. CDR3 region: CASSPPGQGGLGEKLFF. For the CDR3, the DNA is TGTGCCAGCAGTCCTCCGGGACAGGGGGGGCTCGGTGAAAAACTGTTTTTT.

The rearrangement joins TRBV3-1 (or the pseudogene TRBV3-2) to TRBJ1-3; D not certain. Germline V gene sequence: CDR1 LGHDT, CDR2 YNNKEL (reference sequence). The CDR3 runs to 13 residues. Trimming took off 5 bases at V and 4 bases at J, with 9 bases between the two ends. The CDR3 DNA sequence: TGTGCCAGCAGCTCCCAGGCGGGAAACACCATATATTTT. Protein product: CASSSQAGNTIYF.

The rearrangement links TRBV30 to TRBJ1-6, with D possibly being TRBD1 (6 bases). Per germline, CDR1 GTSNPN and CDR2 SVGIG (reference sequence). The V end lost 1 base, the J end lost 1 base, and 14 bases lay between the germline ends. This CDR3 contains 17 residues. CDR3 residues: CAWSGTQRGSYNSPLHF. CDR3 DNA: TGTGCCTGGAGTGGAACCCAGAGGGGGTCCTATAATTCACCCCTCCACTTT.

V is TRBV30 and J is TRBJ1-5; 8 bases line up with TRBD1. The CDR3 extends over 13 amino acids. Germline CDR1 is GTSNPN and CDR2 is SVGIG (reference sequence). J gave up 6 bases and V 1 base, and 2 bases lay outside the gene matches. CDR3 DNA sequence: TGTGCCTGGAGTGGGACAGGGCTTCAGCCCCAGCATTTT. Its translation is CAWSGTGLQPQHF.

This chain connects TRBV2 to TRBJ1-2; D might be TRBD1 (6 bases). Germline-derived CDR1 and CDR2 are SNHLY and FYNNEI. Deletions cut 3 bases from V and 12 bases from J, with 14 bases between. The CDR3 contains 12 residues. CDR3 region: CASSEGGRWDTF. CDR3 nucleotides: TGTGCCAGCAGTGAGGGGGGGCGGTGGGACACCTTC.

This sequence joins TRBV11-2 and TRBJ1-1; D not resolved. Trimming removed 1 base from V and 4 bases from J, with 7 bases in between. From germline, CDR1 is SGHAT and CDR2 FQNNGV. The CDR3 sequence is 13 residues long. CDR3 DNA sequence: TGTGCCAGCAGCTTAGGAGATTTCACTGAAGCTTTCTTT. Protein product: CASSLGDFTEAFF.